Below, 14 T cell receptor beta chains from the same sample are listed, as sequenced in a study of T cell responses to AZD1222 COVID-19 vaccine. Repertoires were generated with immunoSEQ multiplex PCR, while TCRdb's copy carries only in-frame clones and drops some. The sample consists of 78,000 or so clones, approximately 89% of them appearing once. The sequencing used peripheral blood, collected on day 0 of AZD1222 vaccination. The receptors stem from an adult in good health.

This chain uses TRBV2 with TRBJ2-1, with 7 bases that match TRBD1. From germline, CDR1 is SNHLY and CDR2 FYNNEI. V lost 4 bases and J lost 2; bases outside the gene matches: 2. CDR3 length: 14 amino acids. DNA of the CDR3: TGTGCCAGCAGTGGACAGGGCGCCTACAATGAGCAGTTCTTC. Residues: CASSGQGAYNEQFF.

This clone was seen a few times. The V gene is TRBV7-2, the J gene TRBJ2-7; D unclear. CDR1 and CDR2 from the germline V gene are SGHTA and FQGNSA. Trimming cost V 1 base and J 3 bases, with 13 bases left between them. CDR3 length equals 15 residues. CDR3: CASSLGFFLGYEQYF. CDR3 DNA sequence: TGTGCCAGCAGCTTAGGCTTCTTTTTGGGCTACGAGCAGTACTTC.

J is TRBJ2-7 and V is TRBV7-9; tentative D call: TRBD2 (5 bases). From germline, CDR1 is SEHNR and CDR2 FQNEAQ (reference sequence). This CDR3 region has 14 residues. V was pared by 1 base and J by 2 bases, with 9 bases between. As DNA, the CDR3 is TGTGCCAGCAGCTTAGAGGGAGTTGCCTACGAGCAGTACTTC. This sequence encodes CASSLEGVAYEQYF.

The DNA of the CDR3 is TGTGCCAGCAGTCGCCCCGGGACTAGCGGGGGGGCCCGTACGCAGTATTTT. Its translation: CASSRPGTSGGARTQYF. The rearrangement links TRBV27 to TRBJ2-3; 16 bases map to TRBD2. V trimming: 5 bases; J trimming: 8 bases; junction bases outside the gene matches: 10. CDR3 length: 17 residues. CDR1 MNHEY and CDR2 SMNVEV come from the germline V gene (reference sequence).

V gene TRBV15 combines with J gene TRBJ2-5; a weak D match, TRBD1 (5 bases). Trimming removed 0 bases from V and 5 bases from J, with 13 bases in between. Germline CDR1 reads LNHNV; CDR2 reads YYDKDF (reference sequence). The CDR3 is made up of 15 amino acids. The CDR3 sequence: CATSRDQGSGETQYF. CDR3 nucleotide sequence: TGTGCCACCAGCAGAGATCAGGGCTCGGGTGAGACCCAGTACTTC.

This clone was seen more than once but under ten times. The chain has TRBV6-6 and TRBJ2-2, with TRBD2 matching 9 bases. Trimming removed 11 bases from V and 4 bases from J; junction bases left unmatched: 8. This CDR3 has 14 residues. Germline V gene lookup returns CDR1 MNHNY and CDR2 SVGAGI (reference sequence). The CDR3 loop is CAVNGGGGTGELFF. CDR3 bases: TGTGCCGTCAATGGCGGGGGGGGCACCGGGGAGCTGTTTTTT.

J is TRBJ1-5 and V is TRBV4-2; no definite D call. Germline CDR1 and CDR2: LGHNA and YNFKEQ. Deletions cut 0 bases from V and 3 bases from J, with 12 bases between. The CDR3 has 16 residues. The CDR3 loop reads CASSQDFTAFNQPQHF. The CDR3 bases are TGTGCCAGCAGCCAAGATTTCACAGCCTTCAATCAGCCCCAGCATTTT.

This rearrangement joins TRBV28 to TRBJ1-1, with D possibly matching TRBD1 (6 bases). V was clipped by 4 bases and J by 4 bases, with 10 bases between them. Germline V gene sequence: CDR1 MDHEN, CDR2 SYDVKM. The CDR3 consists of 13 residues. CDR3 sequence reads: CASSSQGSTEAFF. CDR3 DNA sequence: TGTGCCAGCAGTTCACAGGGTTCCACTGAAGCTTTCTTT.

This clone came up once. The chain uses TRBV7-9 and TRBJ1-4; 7 positions match TRBD1. Germline values: CDR1 SEHNR, CDR2 FQNEAQ (reference sequence). The ends lost 4 bases at V and 2 bases at J; junction bases unmatched: 7. CDR3 size: 16 residues. The CDR3 region has the DNA TGTGCCAGCAGCTCCAACAGGGGTAGCACTAATGAAAAACTGTTTTTT. Translated: CASSSNRGSTNEKLFF.

V and J are TRBV27 and TRBJ2-5; weak D call: TRBD1 (5 bases). From germline, CDR1 is MNHEY and CDR2 SMNVEV (reference sequence). The V end lost 5 bases, the J end lost 2 bases, and 15 bases lay between the germline ends. The CDR3 runs 15 residues. CDR3 sequence (DNA): TGTGCCAGCAGTGCCTTCGACAGTTTTCAAGAGACCCAGTACTTC. Translated: CASSAFDSFQETQYF.

The V call is TRBV30, the J call TRBJ2-4, with TRBD2 identical over 13 bases. Per the germline V gene, CDR1 is GTSNPN and CDR2 is SVGIG (reference sequence). The CDR3 length is 18 residues. Germline trimming cut 2 bases from V and 0 bases from J; bases unmatched to any gene: 7. CDR3 in amino acids: CAWSIGLAGALAKNIQYF. The CDR3 coding sequence is TGTGCCTGGAGTATCGGACTAGCGGGGGCCCTAGCCAAAAACATTCAGTACTTC.

V is TRBV6-2 or TRBV6-3 and J is TRBJ2-7; 11 bases fit TRBD2. The length of the CDR3 is 15 residues. Germline CDR1 MNHEY, CDR2 SVGEGT. The trim removed 2 bases at V and 2 bases at J, leaving 2 bases unmatched. The CDR3 region is CASSYTSGGPYEQYF. The CDR3 DNA follows: TGTGCCAGCAGTTACACTAGCGGGGGACCCTACGAGCAGTACTTC.

The chain uses TRBV9 and TRBJ2-4; D is possibly TRBD2 (6 bases). Per the germline V gene, CDR1 is SGDLS and CDR2 is YYNGEE. The CDR3 spans 15 residues. With 0 bases removed from V and 0 bases from J, the gap between germline ends came to 7 bases. In DNA, the CDR3 is TGTGCCAGCAGCGTAGGGGGACTAGCCAAAAACATTCAGTACTTC. This codes for CASSVGGLAKNIQYF.

This rearrangement joins TRBV28 to TRBJ1-5, with a possible D match to TRBD1 (6 bases). The CDR3 length is 19 residues. Trimming removed 1 base at V and 6 bases at J, with 25 bases between. Germline V gene data show CDR1 as MDHEN and CDR2 as SYDVKM. The CDR3 nucleotides are TGTGCCAGCAGTTTATCGGGGTCCAGGGGTAAGGGAAAGAGTCAGCCCCAGCATTTT. Translation: CASSLSGSRGKGKSQPQHF.